These 9 T cell receptor beta chains originate from one sample sequenced in a study of blood T cell repertoires in COVID-19. TCRdb keeps only in-frame clones here, not all; method: immunoSEQ multiplex PCR. The table shows 150,000 to 200,000 clones, with more than 75% occurring only once. Sequenced input: peripheral blood. These receptors came from a woman aged 18-35 years who had recovered from COVID-19.

J is TRBJ2-1 and V is TRBV29-1; 7 positions match TRBD1. This CDR3 spans 11 amino acids. With V trimmed by 3 bases and J by 9 bases, 2 bases remained unmatched. Per germline, CDR1 SQVTM and CDR2 ANQGSEA. CDR3 coding DNA: TGCAGCGTTGAGAGGGGGCCTGAGCAGTTCTTC. Residues: CSVERGPEQFF.

The V call is TRBV9, the J call TRBJ2-7; 8 nucleotides agree with TRBD1. Losses at the gene ends were 3 bases for V and 3 bases for J; bases not matched to a gene: 11. Germline V gene sequence: CDR1 SGDLS, CDR2 YYNGEE. This CDR3 has 16 residues. The CDR3: CASSADRTGTGYEQYF. The CDR3 nucleotides read TGTGCCAGCAGCGCAGACCGGACAGGGACCGGCTACGAGCAGTACTTC.

V and J are TRBV4-3 and TRBJ2-1; weak D call: TRBD2 (7 bases). CDR1 and CDR2 (germline): LGHNA, YSLEER. This CDR3 contains 19 residues. V was cut by 2 bases and J by 6 bases, with 26 bases left in between. DNA for the CDR3: TGCGCCAGCAGCCAACCAGGGATCGGAAGGGGGGGCGCCGGCAATGAGCAGTTCTTC. Translated, it gives CASSQPGIGRGGAGNEQFF.

V gene TRBV5-1 combines with J gene TRBJ2-2; TRBD2 aligns across 9 bases. Per germline, CDR1 SGHRS and CDR2 YFSETQ. The V gene end was trimmed by 0 bases and the J gene end by 0 bases; junction bases not matched to a gene: 9. The CDR3 spans 19 residues. The CDR3 nucleotides are TGCGCCAGCAGCTTGGCCGTGACTAGCGGCGTCGCGAACACCGGGGAGCTGTTTTTT. Residues: CASSLAVTSGVANTGELFF.

Points on this clone: At one of its ends the junction is not consistent with the germline gene, which may arise from a read error. The same CDR3 is also encoded by other DNA sequences in this sample. The chain combines TRBV9 with TRBJ1-6, with 8 bases lining up with TRBD1. The CDR3 totals 15 residues. The germline gives CDR1 SGDLS, CDR2 YYNGEE. CDR3 loop: CASRHGQGENSPLHF. CDR3 DNA: TGTGCCAGCAGGCATGGACAGGGAGAAAATTCACCTCTCCACTTT.

This clone showed up just a few times. The chain has TRBV5-1 and TRBJ2-7; maybe TRBD1 (7 bases). The V gene lost 10 bases and the J gene lost 7 bases, with 15 bases spanning the gap. Germline values: CDR1 SGHRS, CDR2 YFSETQ. The CDR3 covers 11 residues. The CDR3 bases are TGCGCCCTCAGGGGGGCAGAGGAGCAGTACTTC. It translates to CALRGAEEQYF.

CDR3 in amino acids: CASSMGDANYGYTF. The CDR3 nucleotides are TGTGCCAGTAGTATGGGAGATGCTAACTATGGCTACACCTTC. This sequence joins TRBV19 and TRBJ1-2; D gene uncertain. Trimming took off 3 bases at V and 0 bases at J, with 8 bases between the two ends. Germline V CDR1 and CDR2: LNHDA, SQIVND (reference sequence). The CDR3 has 14 residues. The full variable domain, in which reference TRBV19 and TRBJ1-2 provide the parts outside the CDR3, is DGGITQSPKYLFRKEGQNVTLSCEQNLNHDAMYWYRQDPGQGLRLIYYSQIVNDFQKGDIAEGYSVSREKKESFPLTVTSAQKNPTAFYLCASSMGDANYGYTFGSGTRLTVV.

Only one count was recorded for this clone. The genes are TRBV4-2 and TRBJ2-3; TRBD1 matches at 7 bases. V lost 1 base to trimming and J lost 5 bases; unmatched junction nucleotides: 15. The CDR3 length is 18 residues. CDR1 is LGHNA, CDR2 YNFKEQ, per germline. CDR3 coding DNA: TGTGCCAGCAGCCAAGGGAATTCCGAGACAGGGCGTTTAGATACGCAGTATTTT. This codes for CASSQGNSETGRLDTQYF.

The chain links TRBV25-1 to TRBJ2-5, with D uncertain. The V end was cut by 2 bases, the J end by 4 bases, with 11 bases between. Germline V gene data show CDR1 as MGHDK and CDR2 as SYGVNS. The CDR3 contains 14 residues. CDR3 nucleotides: TGTGCCAGCAGTGAACCCTCCGGGTTAGAGACCCAGTACTTC. Translation: CASSEPSGLETQYF. Based on the CDR3 plus reference TRBV25-1 and TRBJ2-5, the full variable domain is EADIYQTPRYLVIGTGKKITLECSQTMGHDKMYWYQQDPGMELHLIHYSYGVNSTEKGDLSSESTVSRIRTEHFPLTLESARPSHTSQYLCASSEPSGLETQYFGPGTRLLVL.